Each of the 18 T cell receptor beta chains below was sequenced from the same sample in a study of identical twins. TCRdb ran MiXCR on the 5' RACE reads and lists one entry per CDR3 protein. The profile shows about 530,000 distinct CDR3 sequences, about a fifth of them singletons. The data also belong to a second study, concerning yellow fever vaccine responses in identical twins.

The sample was CD4+ T cells sorted from blood. All receptors come from a woman aged 18-29 years in good health.

This clonotype was recorded a few times. V usage is TRBV6-5 and J usage is TRBJ2-2; D is undetermined. V was pared by 4 bases and J by 4 bases, with 10 bases between. Germline loops: CDR1 MNHEY, CDR2 SVGAGI. The CDR3 has 14 amino acids. CDR3 in DNA: TGTGCCAGCAGTTTTGGACGGATCACCGGGGAGCTGTTTTTT. Amino acid sequence: CASSFGRITGELFF.

This clonotype was seen only a few times. The chain recombines TRBV2 with TRBJ2-3; unclear D gene. Germline V gene data show CDR1 as SNHLY and CDR2 as FYNNEI. CDR3 length: 13 amino acids. V lost 6 bases, J lost 2 bases, and 9 bases lay in between. CDR3 amino acids: CASRRTYTDTQYF. The CDR3 nucleotides read TGTGCCAGCAGACGGACCTACACAGATACGCAGTATTTT.

The chain has TRBV10-2 and TRBJ1-5, with TRBD1 matching 7 bases. Trimming took 5 bases from V and 2 from J; bases not matched to a gene: 9. The CDR3 extends over 16 amino acids. CDR1 is WSHSY, CDR2 SAAADI, per germline. The CDR3 sequence is CASSPRQGLGNQPQHF. The DNA for the CDR3 is TGCGCCAGCAGTCCTCGACAGGGTCTTGGCAATCAGCCCCAGCATTTT.

This clonotype has at least ten counts. CDR3 DNA sequence: TGTGCCAGCAGCTCCAATAACGTGTACAATGAGCAGTTCTTC. It specifies CASSSNNVYNEQFF. The rearrangement uses TRBV7-3 and TRBJ2-1; D not certain. The CDR3 extends over 14 amino acids. V was shortened by 4 bases and J by 4 bases, with 11 bases between the two germline ends. Germline assignment: CDR1 SGHTA and CDR2 FQGTGA.

This clonotype turned up a few times. The rearrangement joins TRBV6-1 to TRBJ2-1, with a possible D match to TRBD2 (6 bases). Trimming removed 6 bases at V and 0 bases at J, with 18 bases between. The CDR3 totals 17 residues. Looked up from germline, CDR1 is MNHNS and CDR2 is SASEGT. The CDR3 loop is CASRTLLAPSSYNEQFF. In nucleotides, the CDR3 is TGTGCCAGCAGAACCCTACTAGCTCCCAGCTCCTACAATGAGCAGTTCTTC.

The chain combines TRBV20-1 with TRBJ1-4, with D perhaps matching TRBD1 (6 bases). The V gene's germline CDR1 is DFQATT and CDR2 SNEGSKA (reference sequence). Deletions cut 6 bases from V and 0 bases from J, with 11 bases between. CDR3 length equals 14 residues. This CDR3 reads CSAMDRATNEKLFF. The CDR3 DNA is TGCAGTGCAATGGACAGAGCAACTAATGAAAAACTGTTTTTT.

The V call is TRBV20-1, the J call TRBJ2-5; 10 bases are shared with TRBD2. This CDR3 has 15 residues. J gave up 0 bases and V 3 bases, and 4 bases lay outside the gene matches. CDR1 is DFQATT, CDR2 SNEGSKA, per germline (reference sequence). In nucleotides, the CDR3 is TGCAGTGCTAGTGTAGCGGGGGGCAACCAAGAGACCCAGTACTTC. Translated, it gives CSASVAGGNQETQYF.

The chain combines TRBV15 with TRBJ2-3; D unresolved. Trimming shortened V by 3 bases and J by 8 bases, and 12 bases separated the two germline ends. In germline, CDR1 is LNHNV, CDR2 YYDKDF (reference sequence). This CDR3 contains 13 residues. CDR3 bases: TGTGCCACCAGCAGTGTTAGCTCGCGTACGCAGTATTTT. Translating gives CATSSVSSRTQYF.

This clonotype has only a few counts. This sequence joins TRBV4-1 and TRBJ1-1; 9 positions agree with TRBD1. CDR3 length: 16 amino acids. V lost 8 bases, J lost 1 base, and 11 bases stayed unmatched. CDR1 is MGHRA and CDR2 is YSYEKL in the germline V gene. CDR3 nucleotide sequence: TGCGCCAGCGACCACGGGACAGGGTCTCGGAACACTGAAGCTTTCTTT. Translated, it gives CASDHGTGSRNTEAFF.

The V and J genes are TRBV12-3 or TRBV12-4 and TRBJ2-2; D may correspond to TRBD1 or TRBD2 (5 bases each). Trimming shortened V by 6 bases and J by 3 bases, and 14 bases separated the two germline ends. The CDR3 runs to 15 residues. CDR3 in amino acids: CASRRDRADTGELFF. The CDR3 coding sequence is TGTGCCAGCAGACGGGACCGGGCAGACACCGGGGAGCTGTTTTTT.

This sequence joins TRBV29-1 and TRBJ2-5; 12 nucleotides match TRBD2. This CDR3 contains 15 residues. The trim removed 5 bases at V and 3 bases at J, leaving 7 bases unmatched. The V gene's germline CDR1 is SQVTM and CDR2 ANQGSEA. CDR3 residues: CSVNNLAGGKETQYF. CDR3 in DNA: TGCAGCGTTAATAATCTAGCGGGAGGGAAAGAGACCCAGTACTTC. Full variable domain (rest looked up from reference TRBV29-1 and TRBJ2-5): SAVISQKPSRDICQRGTSLTIQCQVDSQVTMMFWYRQQPGQSLTLIATANQGSEATYESGFVIDKFPISRPNLTFSTLTVSNMSPEDSSIYLCSVNNLAGGKETQYFGPGTRLLVL.

This chain joins TRBV6-1 and TRBJ2-7, with 9 bases lining up with TRBD1. This CDR3 region has 15 residues. The trim removed 4 bases at V and 4 bases at J, leaving 8 bases unmatched. Germline lookup yields CDR1 MNHNS and CDR2 SASEGT. The CDR3 DNA follows: TGTGCCAGCAGTGGTCCCGGGACAGGGAGGTACGAGCAGTACTTC. Amino acid sequence: CASSGPGTGRYEQYF.

The chain employs TRBV2 and TRBJ2-7, with 9 bases identical to TRBD1. The CDR3 totals 15 residues. Germline V gene lookup returns CDR1 SNHLY and CDR2 FYNNEI. Unmatched junction bases numbered 11, after V lost 5 bases and J lost 6 bases. For the CDR3, the DNA is TGTGCCAGCAGTACACGGACAGGGGCGGTAGGCGAGCAGTACTTC. Translated, it gives CASSTRTGAVGEQYF.

Here the CDR3 DNA reads TGCGCCAGCAGCCAAGATCAAACAGGAGTTTGGCAGCCCCAGCATTTT. It yields the protein CASSQDQTGVWQPQHF. The chain combines TRBV4-1 with TRBJ1-5; possible D gene TRBD1, 5 bases. In germline, CDR1 is MGHRA, CDR2 YSYEKL. V was cut by 0 bases and J by 7 bases, with 16 bases left in between. CDR3 length: 16 amino acids.

This clonotype has a handful of counts. The chain couples TRBV5-1 to TRBJ1-1, with unresolved D. CDR1 and CDR2 from the germline V gene are SGHRS and YFSETQ. V lost 6 bases to trimming and J lost 7 bases, with 10 bases between them. The CDR3 spans 11 residues. In DNA form, the CDR3 reads TGCGCCAGCACCCAGAGTGATGAAGCTTTCTTT. Translation gives CASTQSDEAFF.

This clonotype was found many times. The genes are TRBV12-3 or TRBV12-4 and TRBJ2-2; D is unclear. The ends were cut back, 2 bases at V and 8 bases at J, with 6 bases in the middle. CDR3 size: 12 residues. CDR3 nucleotides: TGTGCCAGCAGTTTACCCCCTGGGGAGCTGTTTTTT. Protein: CASSLPPGELFF.

Here the CDR3 reads CASRNAGTQVEETQYF. CDR3 sequence (DNA): TGTGCCAGCAGAAATGCCGGGACACAGGTGGAAGAGACCCAGTACTTC. This chain links TRBV27 with TRBJ2-5; tentative D call: TRBD1 (6 bases). Trimming removed 6 bases at V and 3 bases at J, with 20 bases between. This CDR3 is built from 16 residues. The germline V gene has CDR1 MNHEY and CDR2 SMNVEV (reference sequence).

This clonotype was found a few times. CDR3 residues: CASSPIIGGTEAFF. In nucleotides, the CDR3 is TGTGCCAGCAGTCCCATCATCGGCGGCACTGAAGCTTTCTTT. The genes are TRBV6-1 and TRBJ1-1; D not resolved. CDR3 size: 14 residues. Germline V gene lookup returns CDR1 MNHNS and CDR2 SASEGT. Trimming took 5 bases from V and 4 from J, leaving 14 bases between them.